A single sample is the source of the 10 T cell receptor beta chains below, sequenced in a study of cytotoxic CD8 clonotypes in ibrutinib-treated CLL. This table comes from immunoSEQ multiplex PCR, and its TCRdb copy is limited to in-frame clones, with some not included. This sample carries around 310,000 clones, around four fifths of them seen once, and the ten largest clones take 5% to 7%. Sequenced material: PBMCs, taken before ibrutinib treatment. The origin of the receptors is a human donor with chronic lymphocytic leukemia.

The rearrangement joins TRBV5-1 to TRBJ1-4; 9 positions match TRBD1. Unmatched junction bases numbered 7, after V lost 3 bases and J lost 10 bases. Germline CDR1 is SGHRS and CDR2 is YFSETQ. The CDR3 extends over 14 amino acids. CDR3 sequence: CASSWDGDRVKLFF. In DNA, the CDR3 is TGCGCCAGCAGCTGGGATGGGGACAGGGTAAAACTGTTTTTT.

This chain links TRBV4-1 with TRBJ2-5, with D possibly TRBD1 on 6 matching bases. V lost 4 bases and J 5 bases, leaving 14 bases between the germline ends. This CDR3 is 14 amino acids long. From germline, CDR1 is MGHRA and CDR2 YSYEKL. The CDR3 loop reads CASSLPGHRETQYF. CDR3 nucleotides: TGCGCCAGCAGCCTACCGGGACACAGGGAGACCCAGTACTTC.

The chain employs TRBV7-8 and TRBJ1-5, with D uncertain. The V and J ends lost 0 bases and 0 bases respectively, with 15 bases between them. Germline V CDR1 and CDR2: SGHVS, FQNEAQ. CDR3 length: 18 residues. The CDR3 protein is CASSLADWEPYSNQPQHF. In DNA form, the CDR3 reads TGTGCCAGCAGCTTAGCTGATTGGGAGCCATATAGCAATCAGCCCCAGCATTTT.

V and J are TRBV7-9 and TRBJ2-1; 13 bases map to TRBD2. V was pared by 5 bases and J by 4 bases, with 11 bases of the junction left unmatched. The CDR3 is 18 residues long. In germline, CDR1 is SEHNR, CDR2 FQNEAQ (reference sequence). Here the CDR3 DNA reads TGTGCCAGCAGCCCCGGGACTAGCGGGGCAAGGGGGTACAATGAGCAGTTCTTC. Protein: CASSPGTSGARGYNEQFF. The whole variable domain, filled in from reference TRBV7-9 and TRBJ2-1, reads DTGVSQNPRHKITKRGQNVTFRCDPISEHNRLYWYRQTLGQGPEFLTYFQNEAQLEKSRLLSDRFSAERPKGSFSTLEIQRTEQGDSAMYLCASSPGTSGARGYNEQFFGPGTRLTVL.

The V call is TRBV6-6, the J call TRBJ1-1; TRBD1 matches at 8 bases. The germline V gene encodes CDR1 MNHNY and CDR2 SVGAGI (reference sequence). The junction had 6 bases not matched to a gene; V was cut back by 6 bases and J by 3 bases. CDR3 size: 14 residues. The DNA of the CDR3 is TGTGCCAGCAGCGGACAGGGTGGGGACACTGAAGCTTTCTTT. Amino acids: CASSGQGGDTEAFF.

V and J are TRBV29-1 and TRBJ2-2; D gene ambiguous. The V gene's germline CDR1 is SQVTM and CDR2 ANQGSEA. The CDR3 consists of 12 residues. V was shortened by 5 bases and J by 6 bases, with 10 bases between the two germline ends. CDR3 DNA: TGCAGCGTTATTCTGGGTCCCGGGGAGCTGTTTTTT. This codes for CSVILGPGELFF.

The chain couples TRBV7-2 to TRBJ2-3; TRBD2 agrees at 7 bases. This CDR3 has 14 residues. The J segment lost 1 base and the V segment lost 5 bases, leaving 3 bases of the junction unmatched. Germline V gene data show CDR1 as SGHTA and CDR2 as FQGNSA. The CDR3 spells CASSTSGGTDTQYF. CDR3 DNA sequence: TGTGCCAGCAGCACGAGCGGGGGCACAGATACGCAGTATTTT.

This clone was seen a handful of times. The chain recombines TRBV30 with TRBJ1-1; D ambiguous. The CDR3 consists of 12 residues. The V end was cut by 2 bases, the J end by 0 bases, with 4 bases between. Germline loops: CDR1 GTSNPN, CDR2 SVGIG (reference sequence). The CDR3 nucleotides read TGTGCCTGGAGTTCGATGAACACTGAAGCTTTCTTT. This sequence encodes CAWSSMNTEAFF.

This clone was seen ten or more times. Other nucleotide sequences from this sample produce the same CDR3. The V gene is TRBV7-2, the J gene TRBJ2-7; D call uncertain. Trimming left V 5 bases short and J 2 bases short, with 13 bases between. The CDR3 runs to 14 residues. Germline CDR1 and CDR2: SGHTA and FQGNSA. The chain's CDR3 is CASSQEYGPYEQYF. The CDR3, as DNA: TGTGCCAGCAGCCAAGAGTACGGTCCCTACGAGCAGTACTTC.

J is TRBJ1-3 and V is TRBV7-8; D call uncertain. Per the germline V gene, CDR1 is SGHVS and CDR2 is FQNEAQ. The CDR3 sequence is 14 residues long. V dropped 5 bases and J dropped 4 bases, with 12 bases sitting between them. As DNA, the CDR3 is TGTGCCAGCAGCGCCCGGGGTGCCGGAAACACCATATATTTT. Translation gives CASSARGAGNTIYF.